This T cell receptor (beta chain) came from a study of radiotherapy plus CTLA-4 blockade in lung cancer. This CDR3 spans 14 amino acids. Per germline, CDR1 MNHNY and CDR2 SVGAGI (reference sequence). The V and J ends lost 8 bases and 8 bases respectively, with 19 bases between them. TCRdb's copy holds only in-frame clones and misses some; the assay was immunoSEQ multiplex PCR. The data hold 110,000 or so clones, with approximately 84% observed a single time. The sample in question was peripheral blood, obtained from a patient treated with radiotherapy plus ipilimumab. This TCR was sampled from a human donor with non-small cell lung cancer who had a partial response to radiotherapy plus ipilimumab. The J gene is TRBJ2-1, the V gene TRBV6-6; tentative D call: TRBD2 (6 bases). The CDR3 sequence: CASRPGLSSDEQFF. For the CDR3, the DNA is TGTGCCAGCCGCCCGGGACTCAGCTCGGATGAGCAGTTCTTC.